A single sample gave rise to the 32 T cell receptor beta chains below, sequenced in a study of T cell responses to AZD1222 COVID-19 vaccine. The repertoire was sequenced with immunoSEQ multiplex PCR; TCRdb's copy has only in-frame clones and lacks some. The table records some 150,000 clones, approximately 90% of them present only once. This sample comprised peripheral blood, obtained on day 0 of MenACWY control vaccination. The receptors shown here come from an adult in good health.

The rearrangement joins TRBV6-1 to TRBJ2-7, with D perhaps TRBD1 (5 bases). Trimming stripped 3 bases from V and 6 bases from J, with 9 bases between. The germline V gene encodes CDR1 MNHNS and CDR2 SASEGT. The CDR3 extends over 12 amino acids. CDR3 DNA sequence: TGTGCCAGCAGTGAGGGTAGGGGCGAGCAGTACTTC. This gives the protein CASSEGRGEQYF.

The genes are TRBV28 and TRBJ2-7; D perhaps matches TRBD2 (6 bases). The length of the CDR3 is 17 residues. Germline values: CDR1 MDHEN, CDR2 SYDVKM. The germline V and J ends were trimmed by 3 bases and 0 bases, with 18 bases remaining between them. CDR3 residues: CASSFRLGTPSSYEQYF. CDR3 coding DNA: TGTGCCAGCAGTTTTAGACTAGGCACACCTAGCTCCTACGAGCAGTACTTC.

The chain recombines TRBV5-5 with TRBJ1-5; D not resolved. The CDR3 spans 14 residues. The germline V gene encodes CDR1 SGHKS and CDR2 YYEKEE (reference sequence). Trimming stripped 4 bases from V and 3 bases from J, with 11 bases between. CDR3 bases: TGTGCCAGCAGCGCGGACGGATTCAATCAGCCCCAGCATTTT. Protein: CASSADGFNQPQHF.

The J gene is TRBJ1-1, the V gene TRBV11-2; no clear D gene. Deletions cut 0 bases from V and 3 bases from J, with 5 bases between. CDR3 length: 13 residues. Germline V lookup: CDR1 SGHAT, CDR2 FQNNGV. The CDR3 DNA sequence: TGTGCCAGCAGCTTAGAACAGTACACTGAAGCTTTCTTT. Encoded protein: CASSLEQYTEAFF.

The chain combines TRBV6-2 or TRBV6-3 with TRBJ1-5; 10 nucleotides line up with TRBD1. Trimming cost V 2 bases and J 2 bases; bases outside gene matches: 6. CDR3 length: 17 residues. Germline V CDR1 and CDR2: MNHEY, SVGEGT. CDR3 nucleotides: TGTGCCAGCAGTTACCTCAGGACAGGGGGAGGCAATCAGCCCCAGCATTTT. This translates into CASSYLRTGGGNQPQHF.

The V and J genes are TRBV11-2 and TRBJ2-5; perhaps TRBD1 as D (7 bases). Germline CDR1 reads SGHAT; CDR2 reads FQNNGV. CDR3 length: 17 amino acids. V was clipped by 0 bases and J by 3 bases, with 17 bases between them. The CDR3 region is CASSLERGRGKKETQYF. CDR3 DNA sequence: TGTGCCAGCAGCTTAGAGAGGGGGCGGGGAAAAAAAGAGACCCAGTACTTC.

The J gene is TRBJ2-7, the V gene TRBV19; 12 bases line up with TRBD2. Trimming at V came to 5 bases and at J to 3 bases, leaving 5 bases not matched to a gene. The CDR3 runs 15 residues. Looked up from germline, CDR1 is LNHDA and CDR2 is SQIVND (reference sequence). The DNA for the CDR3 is TGTGCCAGTAGTCTGACTAGCGGGGGACTCTACGAGCAGTACTTC. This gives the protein CASSLTSGGLYEQYF. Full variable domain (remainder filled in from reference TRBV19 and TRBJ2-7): DGGITQSPKYLFRKEGQNVTLSCEQNLNHDAMYWYRQDPGQGLRLIYYSQIVNDFQKGDIAEGYSVSREKKESFPLTVTSAQKNPTAFYLCASSLTSGGLYEQYFGPGTRLTVT.

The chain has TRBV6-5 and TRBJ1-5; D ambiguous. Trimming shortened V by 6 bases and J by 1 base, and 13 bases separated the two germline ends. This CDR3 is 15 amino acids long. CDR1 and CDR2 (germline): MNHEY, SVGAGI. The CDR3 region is CASRTTWNSNQPQHF. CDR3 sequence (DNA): TGTGCCAGCAGGACGACATGGAACAGCAATCAGCCCCAGCATTTT.

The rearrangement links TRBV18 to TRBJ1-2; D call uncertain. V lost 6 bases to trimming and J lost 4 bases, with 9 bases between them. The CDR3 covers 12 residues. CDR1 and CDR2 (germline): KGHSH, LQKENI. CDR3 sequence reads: CASSTPAYGYTF. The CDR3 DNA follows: TGTGCCAGCTCCACCCCGGCCTATGGCTACACCTTC. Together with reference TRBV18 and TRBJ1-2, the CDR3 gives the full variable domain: NAGVMQNPRHLVRRRGQEARLRCSPMKGHSHVYWYRQLPEEGLKFMVYLQKENIIDESGMPKERFSAEFPKEGPSILRIQQVVRGDSAAYFCASSTPAYGYTFGSGTRLTVV.

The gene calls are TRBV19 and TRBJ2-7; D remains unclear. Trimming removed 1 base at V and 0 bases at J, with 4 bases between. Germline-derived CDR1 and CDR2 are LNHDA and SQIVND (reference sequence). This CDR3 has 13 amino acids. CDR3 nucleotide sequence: TGTGCCAGTAGTATAGGTACCTCCTACGAGCAGTACTTC. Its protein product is CASSIGTSYEQYF.

CDR3 region: CASTRGPNQPQHF. CDR3 bases: TGTGCCAGTACACGGGGGCCCAATCAGCCCCAGCATTTT. The chain recombines TRBV27 with TRBJ1-5; D is perhaps TRBD1 (6 bases). Germline V gene sequence: CDR1 MNHEY, CDR2 SMNVEV (reference sequence). V shed 9 bases and J shed 3 bases, with 12 bases lying between them. This CDR3 spans 13 amino acids.

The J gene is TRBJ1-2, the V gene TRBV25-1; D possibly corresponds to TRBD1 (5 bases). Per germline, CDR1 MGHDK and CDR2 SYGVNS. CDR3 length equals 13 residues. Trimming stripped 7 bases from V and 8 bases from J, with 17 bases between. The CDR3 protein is CASTEGGVGGYTF. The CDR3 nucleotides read TGTGCCAGCACCGAGGGAGGGGTAGGAGGCTACACCTTC.

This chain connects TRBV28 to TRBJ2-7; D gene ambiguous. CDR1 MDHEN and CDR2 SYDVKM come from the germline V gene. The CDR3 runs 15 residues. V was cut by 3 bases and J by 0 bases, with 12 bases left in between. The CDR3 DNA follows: TGTGCCAGCAGTTTGTTGCCGGATTTCTCCTACGAGCAGTACTTC. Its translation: CASSLLPDFSYEQYF.

The CDR3 is CASRSSGGADTQYF. Here the CDR3 DNA reads TGTGCCAGCAGATCTAGCGGGGGAGCAGATACGCAGTATTTT. The chain uses TRBV6-5 and TRBJ2-3, with 10 bases identical to TRBD2. This CDR3 has 14 residues. In germline, CDR1 is MNHEY, CDR2 SVGAGI. The V and J ends lost 6 bases and 4 bases, in that order; junction bases with no gene match: 4.

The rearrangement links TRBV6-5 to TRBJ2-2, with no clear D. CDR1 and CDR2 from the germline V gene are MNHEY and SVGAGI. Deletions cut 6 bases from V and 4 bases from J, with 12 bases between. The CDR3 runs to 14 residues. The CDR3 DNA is TGTGCCAGCAGCCCCTCTCTCGGCACCGGGGAGCTGTTTTTT. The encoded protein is CASSPSLGTGELFF.

CDR3 amino acids: CASSRDRSRNSPLHF. The CDR3 DNA sequence: TGTGCCAGCTCCCGGGACAGATCAAGGAATTCACCCCTCCACTTT. The rearrangement links TRBV18 to TRBJ1-6, with 7 positions matching TRBD1. Germline-derived CDR1 and CDR2 are KGHSH and LQKENI. This CDR3 has 15 residues. V dropped 6 bases and J dropped 7; count of bases not matched to a gene: 9.

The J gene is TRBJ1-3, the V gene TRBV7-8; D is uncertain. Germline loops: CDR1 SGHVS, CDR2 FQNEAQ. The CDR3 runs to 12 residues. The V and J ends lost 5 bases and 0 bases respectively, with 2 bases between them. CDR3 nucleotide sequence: TGTGCCAGCAGCCCCTCTGGAAACACCATATATTTT. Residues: CASSPSGNTIYF.

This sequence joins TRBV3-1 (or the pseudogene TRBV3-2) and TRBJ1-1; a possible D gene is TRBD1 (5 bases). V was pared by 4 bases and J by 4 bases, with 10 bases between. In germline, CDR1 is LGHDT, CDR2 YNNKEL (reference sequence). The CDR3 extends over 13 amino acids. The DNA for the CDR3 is TGTGCCAGCAGCCTACCCGGGGCCACTGAAGCTTTCTTT. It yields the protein CASSLPGATEAFF.

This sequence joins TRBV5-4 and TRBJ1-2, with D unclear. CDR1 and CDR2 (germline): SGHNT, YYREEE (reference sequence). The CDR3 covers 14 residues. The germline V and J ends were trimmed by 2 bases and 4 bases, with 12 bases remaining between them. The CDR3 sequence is CASSFPALGYGYTF. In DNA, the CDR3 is TGTGCCAGCAGCTTCCCTGCCCTCGGCTATGGCTACACCTTC.

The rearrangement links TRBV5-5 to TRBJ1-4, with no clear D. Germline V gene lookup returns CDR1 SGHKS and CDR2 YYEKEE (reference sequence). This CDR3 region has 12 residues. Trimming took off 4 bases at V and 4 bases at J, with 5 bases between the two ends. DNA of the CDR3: TGTGCCAGCAGCCCGGATAATGAAAAACTGTTTTTT. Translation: CASSPDNEKLFF. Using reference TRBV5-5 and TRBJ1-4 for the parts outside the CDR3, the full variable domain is DAGVTQSPTHLIKTRGQQVTLRCSPISGHKSVSWYQQVLGQGPQFIFQYYEKEERGRGNFPDRFSARQFPNYSSELNVNALLLGDSALYLCASSPDNEKLFFGSGTQLSVL.

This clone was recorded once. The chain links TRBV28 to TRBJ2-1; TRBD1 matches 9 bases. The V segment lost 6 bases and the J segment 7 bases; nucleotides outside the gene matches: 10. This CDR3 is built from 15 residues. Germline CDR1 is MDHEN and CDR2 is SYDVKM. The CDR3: CASRQETGGMNEQFF. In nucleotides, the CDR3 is TGTGCCAGCAGGCAGGAGACAGGGGGAATGAATGAGCAGTTCTTC. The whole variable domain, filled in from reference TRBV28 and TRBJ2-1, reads DVKVTQSSRYLVKRTGEKVFLECVQDMDHENMFWYRQDPGLGLRLIYFSYDVKMKEKGDIPEGYSVSREKKERFSLILESASTNQTSMYLCASRQETGGMNEQFFGPGTRLTVL.

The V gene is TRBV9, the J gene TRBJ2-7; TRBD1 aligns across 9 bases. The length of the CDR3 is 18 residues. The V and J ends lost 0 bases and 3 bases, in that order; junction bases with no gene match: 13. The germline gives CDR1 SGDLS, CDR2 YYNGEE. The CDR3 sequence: CASSVGPTGTGYIYEQYF. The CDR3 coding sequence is TGTGCCAGCAGCGTAGGACCAACCGGGACAGGGTATATCTACGAGCAGTACTTC.

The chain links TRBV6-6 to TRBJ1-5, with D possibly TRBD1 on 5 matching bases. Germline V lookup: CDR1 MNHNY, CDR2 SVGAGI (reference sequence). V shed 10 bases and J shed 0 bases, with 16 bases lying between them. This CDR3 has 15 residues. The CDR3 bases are TGTGCCACCACCCGAGGGGAGAGTAGCAATCAGCCCCAGCATTTT. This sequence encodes CATTRGESSNQPQHF.

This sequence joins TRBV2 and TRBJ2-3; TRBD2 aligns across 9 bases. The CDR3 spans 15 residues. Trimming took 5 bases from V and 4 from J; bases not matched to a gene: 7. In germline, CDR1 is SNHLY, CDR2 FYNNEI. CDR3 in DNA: TGTGCCAGCAGTTTTAGCGGGAGCGGGGCAGATACGCAGTATTTT. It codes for CASSFSGSGADTQYF. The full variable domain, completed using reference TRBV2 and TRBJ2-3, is EPEVTQTPSHQVTQMGQEVILRCVPISNHLYFYWYRQILGQKVEFLVSFYNNEISEKSEIFDDQFSVERPDGSNFTLKIRSTKLEDSAMYFCASSFSGSGADTQYFGPGTRLTVL.

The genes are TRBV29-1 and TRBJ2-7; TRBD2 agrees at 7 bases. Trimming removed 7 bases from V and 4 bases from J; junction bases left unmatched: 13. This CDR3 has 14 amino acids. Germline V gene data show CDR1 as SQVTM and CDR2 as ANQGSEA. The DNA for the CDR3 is TGCAGCGCACAAACCGGACTAGAACAGTACGAGCAGTACTTC. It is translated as CSAQTGLEQYEQYF.

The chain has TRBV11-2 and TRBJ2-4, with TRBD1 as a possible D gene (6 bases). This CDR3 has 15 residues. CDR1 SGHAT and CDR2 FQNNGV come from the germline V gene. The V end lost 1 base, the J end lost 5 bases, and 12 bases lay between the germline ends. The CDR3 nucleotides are TGTGCCAGCAGCTTAGTAGGACAGACAGAAAACATTCAGTACTTC. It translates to CASSLVGQTENIQYF.

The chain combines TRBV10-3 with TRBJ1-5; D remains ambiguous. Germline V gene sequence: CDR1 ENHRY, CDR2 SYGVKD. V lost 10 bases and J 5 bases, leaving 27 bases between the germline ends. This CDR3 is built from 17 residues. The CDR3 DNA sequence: TGTGCCACTGACCCGGGCAGAACTTTAACCTTCGATCAGCCCCAGCATTTT. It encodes CATDPGRTLTFDQPQHF.

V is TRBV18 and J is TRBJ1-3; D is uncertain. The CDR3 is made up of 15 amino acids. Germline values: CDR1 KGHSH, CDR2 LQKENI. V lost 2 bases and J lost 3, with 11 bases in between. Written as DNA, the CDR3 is TGTGCCAGCTCACCAGCAACGACCGTTGGAAACACCATATATTTT. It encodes CASSPATTVGNTIYF.

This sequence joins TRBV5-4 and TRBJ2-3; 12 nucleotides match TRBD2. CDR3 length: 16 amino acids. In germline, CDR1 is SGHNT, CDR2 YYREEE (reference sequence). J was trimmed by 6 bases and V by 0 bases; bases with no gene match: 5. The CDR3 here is CASSLGLAGGEDTQYF. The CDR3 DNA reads TGTGCCAGCAGCTTGGGGCTAGCGGGAGGGGAGGATACGCAGTATTTT.

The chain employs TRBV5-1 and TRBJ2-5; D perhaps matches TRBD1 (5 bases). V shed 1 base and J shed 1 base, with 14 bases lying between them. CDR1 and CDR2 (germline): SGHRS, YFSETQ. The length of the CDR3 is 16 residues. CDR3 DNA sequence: TGCGCCAGCAGCTTGAGGGGCAACCTGCTCCAAGAGACCCAGTACTTC. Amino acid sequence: CASSLRGNLLQETQYF.

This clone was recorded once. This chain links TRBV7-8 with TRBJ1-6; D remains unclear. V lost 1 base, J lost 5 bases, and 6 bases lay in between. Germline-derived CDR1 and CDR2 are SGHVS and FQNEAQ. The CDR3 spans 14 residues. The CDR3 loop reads CASSLGADNSPLHF. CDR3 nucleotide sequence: TGTGCCAGCAGCTTAGGGGCAGATAATTCACCCCTCCACTTT.

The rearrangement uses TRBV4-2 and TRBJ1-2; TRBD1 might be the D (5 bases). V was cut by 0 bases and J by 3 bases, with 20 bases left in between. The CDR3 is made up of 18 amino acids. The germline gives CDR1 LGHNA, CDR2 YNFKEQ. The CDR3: CASSQESGYRALDYGYTF. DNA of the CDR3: TGTGCCAGCAGCCAAGAATCAGGGTACCGGGCGTTAGACTATGGCTACACCTTC.